This T cell receptor (beta chain) was sequenced in a study of T-cell memory formation after mild COVID-19. Study-wide context: TCR clustering was largely donor specific. Study-level points and caveats: Some clones that responded were present in memory (sampled pre-infection), which suggests cross-reactive memory joined.

Barcoded TCR alpha and TCR beta cDNA libraries with UMIs came from 5'RACE using constant-segment primers. Each CDR3 protein is one row after TCRdb ran MiXCR on the 5' RACE reads. The sample includes approximately 100,000 distinct CDR3 sequences, 11% of them seen just once. The CDR3 is made up of 16 amino acids. In germline, CDR1 is MNHEY, CDR2 SVGAGI. The ends lost 5 bases at V and 4 bases at J; junction bases unmatched: 11. As regards this clonotype: The antigen is not known.

Input material: PBMCs or a T cell subset sorted from them (not recorded which). The receptor comes from a man aged 18 to 29 who had mild COVID-19 (a few samples of this study predate the infection). Cell type and time point are not known. The rearrangement links TRBV6-5 to TRBJ1-1; 9 bases align to TRBD1. CDR3 sequence: CASSTYGQGLGTEAFF. The CDR3 DNA sequence: TGTGCCAGCAGTACCTACGGACAGGGGTTGGGCACTGAAGCTTTCTTT.